Listed below are T cell receptor beta chains from one sample, sequenced in a study of shared clonotypes between healthy human individuals. Sequencing was performed with immunoSEQ multiplex PCR; in TCRdb, only in-frame clones are kept and a portion is missing. This table has 750,000 to 1,000,000 clones, over 90% appearing once. Source material: naive CD8+ T cells sorted from blood. All receptors come from a man aged 25 to 40 in good health. Each CDR3 is given with its conserved first and last residue. The order of the fields is clone size, J gene, D gene, V gene, CDR3 DNA, CDR3 protein. The D gene is left open where the match is weak. Rows give clone size only sometimes, using once, few, many, or a class for an expanded clone.

size: -; J: TRBJ2-7; D: -; V: TRBV18; DNA: TGTGCCAGCTCACCCAATGACAGGTCACACTCCTACGAGCAGTACTTC; CDR3: CASSPNDRSHSYEQYF
size: -; J: TRBJ2-3; D: -; V: TRBV27; DNA: TGTGCCAGCAGTTTTAGGCTAGCGAGTTCGTATACGCAGTATTTT; CDR3: CASSFRLASSYTQYF
size: -; J: TRBJ2-1; D: -; V: TRBV11-2; DNA: TGTGCCAGCAGCTGGGGATTCTTTCTGTTCTTC; CDR3: CASSWGFFLFF
size: -; J: TRBJ2-7; D: TRBD1; V: TRBV18; DNA: TGTGCCAGCTCACCACCGGGAACAGGGGTAGGGACCTACGAGCAGTACTTC; CDR3: CASSPPGTGVGTYEQYF
size: -; J: TRBJ1-2; D: -; V: TRBV15; DNA: TGTGCCACCAGCAGAGATCTTGCAGGGAACAACTATGGCTACACCTTC; CDR3: CATSRDLAGNNYGYTF
size: -; J: TRBJ2-7; D: TRBD2; V: TRBV7-9; DNA: TGTGCCAGCAGCTCCCAACTAGCGGGAGTCGACTACGAGCAGTACTTC; CDR3: CASSSQLAGVDYEQYF
size: -; J: TRBJ2-7; D: -; V: TRBV29-1; DNA: TGCAGCGTTGCCCCACGGGGGAGCTACGAGCAGTACTTC; CDR3: CSVAPRGSYEQYF
size: -; J: TRBJ2-7; D: -; V: TRBV28; DNA: TGTGCCAGCAGTTCTCCTCCCTACGAGCAGTACTTC; CDR3: CASSSPPYEQYF
size: -; J: TRBJ2-7; D: TRBD1; V: TRBV7-9; DNA: TGTGCCAGCAGCCCCCCGACAGGGAAGGCCTACGAGCAGTACTTC; CDR3: CASSPPTGKAYEQYF
size: -; J: TRBJ1-2; D: -; V: TRBV15; DNA: TGTGCCACCAGCAGAGATCTGGGGACGTCGGTCTATGGCTACACCTTC; CDR3: CATSRDLGTSVYGYTF
size: -; J: TRBJ2-7; D: -; V: TRBV5-4; DNA: TGTGCCAGCAGCTTAGAGGTTTACGAGCAGTACTTC; CDR3: CASSLEVYEQYF
size: once; J: TRBJ2-3; D: -; V: TRBV4-1; DNA: TGCGCCAGCAGCCAATTAGGGGGAGTGGGGGATACGCAGTATTTT; CDR3: CASSQLGGVGDTQYF
size: -; J: TRBJ2-1; D: -; V: TRBV7-9; DNA: TGTGCCAGCAGCTTAGCGGCAGGGGAGAATGAGCAGTTCTTC; CDR3: CASSLAAGENEQFF
size: -; J: TRBJ1-3; D: TRBD1; V: TRBV6-1; DNA: TGTGCCAGCAGTGTTACAGGGGTTGGAAACACCATATATTTT; CDR3: CASSVTGVGNTIYF
size: -; J: TRBJ2-1; D: TRBD2; V: TRBV28; DNA: TGTGCCAGCCGCGGGGGTTACAATGAGCAGTTCTTC; CDR3: CASRGGYNEQFF
size: -; J: TRBJ2-7; D: -; V: TRBV21-1; DNA: TGTGCCAGCAGCAAAGGGACCTACGAGCAGTACTTC; CDR3: CASSKGTYEQYF
size: -; J: TRBJ2-1; D: -; V: TRBV20-1; DNA: TGCAGTGCTAGTACTGAGCAGTTCTTC; CDR3: CSASTEQFF
size: -; J: TRBJ2-4; D: -; V: TRBV19; DNA: TGTGCCAGTAGTATCGGATCAGGGCTACTAGCCAAAAACATTCAGTACTTC; CDR3: CASSIGSGLLAKNIQYF
size: -; J: TRBJ2-7; D: -; V: TRBV6-5; DNA: TGTGCCAGCAGTTACGGGGGGAGCGGCGAGCAGTACTTC; CDR3: CASSYGGSGEQYF
size: -; J: TRBJ1-2; D: -; V: TRBV13; DNA: TGTGCCAGCAATCCCCCCGATAACTATGGCTACACCTTC; CDR3: CASNPPDNYGYTF
size: -; J: TRBJ2-6; D: TRBD2; V: TRBV11-2; DNA: TGTGCCAGCAGCCCAGGGGCTAGCGGGGGGTACGGGGCCAACGTCCTGACTTTC; CDR3: CASSPGASGGYGANVLTF
size: -; J: TRBJ2-2; D: -; V: TRBV27; DNA: TGTGCCAGCAGTCGCCCCGAGGGGACCGGGGAGCTGTTTTTT; CDR3: CASSRPEGTGELFF
size: -; J: TRBJ2-7; D: -; V: TRBV19; DNA: TGTGCCAGTAGTATAGGAGGATCTTCCTACGAGCAGTACTTC; CDR3: CASSIGGSSYEQYF
size: once; J: TRBJ2-7; D: TRBD2; V: TRBV19; DNA: TGTGCCAGTAGCAGAACTAGCGGGAGTCGCCACGAGCAGTACTTC; CDR3: CASSRTSGSRHEQYF
size: -; J: TRBJ2-1; D: -; V: TRBV2; DNA: TGTGCCAGCAAGGGGAAGGTTACAATCACAGGAAGCTCCTACAATGAGCAGTTCTTC; CDR3: CASKGKVTITGSSYNEQFF
size: once; J: TRBJ2-3; D: -; V: TRBV5-6; DNA: TGTGCCAGCAGCTTGGCGGGGGCCACAGATACGCAGTATTTT; CDR3: CASSLAGATDTQYF
size: many; J: TRBJ2-5; D: -; V: TRBV27; DNA: TGTGCCAGCAGTTTAGGAGAGACCCAGTACTTC; CDR3: CASSLGETQYF
size: -; J: TRBJ2-3; D: TRBD2; V: TRBV14; DNA: TGTGCCAGCAGCCACAAGGCCCCTAGCGGGAGTAGATCGGACGAGGGTACGCAGTATTTT; CDR3: CASSHKAPSGSRSDEGTQYF
size: -; J: TRBJ2-3; D: TRBD2; V: TRBV6-7; DNA: TGTGCCAGCAGTTACTCCCGACTAGCGACACACCACACAGATACGCAGTATTTT; CDR3: CASSYSRLATHHTDTQYF
size: once; J: TRBJ2-7; D: -; V: TRBV5-4; DNA: TGTGCCAGCAGCCCCACTTTGCCGGGGGCTGGCGAGCAGTACTTC; CDR3: CASSPTLPGAGEQYF
size: -; J: TRBJ2-5; D: -; V: TRBV5-4; DNA: TGTGCCAGCAGCTCAGGACTAACTCAAGAGACCCAGTACTTC; CDR3: CASSSGLTQETQYF
size: -; J: TRBJ1-4; D: -; V: TRBV7-9; DNA: TGTGCCACCGTGCGTGTGGGGGATCATGAAAAACTGTTTTTT; CDR3: CATVRVGDHEKLFF
size: -; J: TRBJ2-7; D: -; V: TRBV7-9; DNA: TGTGCCAGCAGCTTTTCCTCGGACGGGTCCCAGCAGTACTTC; CDR3: CASSFSSDGSQQYF
size: -; J: TRBJ2-3; D: -; V: TRBV6-1; DNA: TGTGCCAGCATCAGCACAGGGAAAGGCACAGATACGCAGTATTTT; CDR3: CASISTGKGTDTQYF
size: once; J: TRBJ1-2; D: -; V: TRBV5-4; DNA: TGTGCCAGCAGCTTGGACGGACGGAGGGGACACTATGGCTACACCTTC; CDR3: CASSLDGRRGHYGYTF
size: -; J: TRBJ2-7; D: TRBD2; V: TRBV4-1; DNA: TGCGCCAGCAGCCAACTAACCCACCAGACTAGCTTGGCGTACGAGCAGTACTTC; CDR3: CASSQLTHQTSLAYEQYF
size: once; J: TRBJ1-1; D: -; V: TRBV6-1; DNA: TGTGCCAGCAGTGAAGCGTTAGGTACCCTCACTGAAGCTTTCTTT; CDR3: CASSEALGTLTEAFF
size: once; J: TRBJ2-5; D: -; V: TRBV28; DNA: TGTGCCAGCAGCCGGCGATTCGGAGAGACCCAGTACTTC; CDR3: CASSRRFGETQYF
size: -; J: TRBJ2-3; D: TRBD2; V: TRBV6-1; DNA: TGTGCCAGCAGTGACCTAGCGGGTGCGAGCACAGATACGCAGTATTTT; CDR3: CASSDLAGASTDTQYF
size: -; J: TRBJ1-3; D: -; V: TRBV6-1; DNA: TGTGCCAGCAGTGAATTCCAGGGAATAGGTCCTGGAAACACCATATATTTT; CDR3: CASSEFQGIGPGNTIYF
size: -; J: TRBJ1-1; D: -; V: TRBV7-9; DNA: TGTGCCAGCAGCCCCAGGGCTGACACTGAAGCTTTCTTT; CDR3: CASSPRADTEAFF
size: -; J: TRBJ2-2; D: -; V: TRBV6-5; DNA: TGTGCCAGCAGTTACGCGGCCACCGGGGAGCTGTTTTTT; CDR3: CASSYAATGELFF
size: -; J: TRBJ2-3; D: -; V: TRBV9; DNA: TGTGCCAGCAGCGTTGGGGATTCCGGGACGGTGGGGGGAGATACGCAGTATTTT; CDR3: CASSVGDSGTVGGDTQYF
size: -; J: TRBJ2-7; D: TRBD1; V: TRBV19; DNA: TGTGCCAGTAGTATATTTGGGGACAGCTCCTACGAGCAGTACTTC; CDR3: CASSIFGDSSYEQYF
size: -; J: TRBJ2-3; D: -; V: TRBV11-2; DNA: TGTGCCAGCAGCTTGTACACAGATACGCAGTATTTT; CDR3: CASSLYTDTQYF
size: few; J: TRBJ2-2; D: -; V: TRBV30; DNA: TGTGCCTGGAGCCCAATCACCGGGGAGCTGTTTTTT; CDR3: CAWSPITGELFF
size: -; J: TRBJ2-7; D: -; V: TRBV4-1; DNA: TGCGCCAGCAGCCAAGATAGGGGGGCAGGGGGCTACGAGCAGTACTTC; CDR3: CASSQDRGAGGYEQYF
size: -; J: TRBJ2-1; D: -; V: TRBV27; DNA: TGTGCCAGCAGTTCAATAGGCAGGGTATTTTACAATGAGCAGTTCTTC; CDR3: CASSSIGRVFYNEQFF
size: -; J: TRBJ2-1; D: -; V: TRBV6-4; DNA: TGTGCCAGCAGTGAACAGAATTACAATGAGCAGTTCTTC; CDR3: CASSEQNYNEQFF
size: -; J: TRBJ2-3; D: -; V: TRBV6-1; DNA: TGTGCCAGCAGTGAAGCACAGGAGGGTTATAGCACAGATACGCAGTATTTT; CDR3: CASSEAQEGYSTDTQYF
size: -; J: TRBJ1-3; D: TRBD1; V: TRBV29-1; DNA: TGCAGCGTTGACAGGGGGCCGAATGGAAACACCATATATTTT; CDR3: CSVDRGPNGNTIYF
size: once; J: TRBJ2-4; D: TRBD2; V: TRBV7-9; DNA: TGTGCCAGCAGTTACACCGGGACTAGCGGACTCCTTCAGTACTTC; CDR3: CASSYTGTSGLLQYF
size: -; J: TRBJ2-6; D: -; V: TRBV27; DNA: TGTGCCAGCATGCAAAGCCCTGGGGCCAACGTCCTGACTTTC; CDR3: CASMQSPGANVLTF
size: once; J: TRBJ2-1; D: -; V: TRBV6-5; DNA: TGTGCCAGCAGTTACTCCCCAGGCAATGAGCAGTTCTTC; CDR3: CASSYSPGNEQFF
size: -; J: TRBJ2-5; D: -; V: TRBV21-1; DNA: TGTGCCAGCACAGCCCCCGGATGCGGGGGGCTCCAAGAGACCCAGTACTTC; CDR3: CASTAPGCGGLQETQYF
size: -; J: TRBJ2-1; D: -; V: TRBV7-2; DNA: TGTGCCAGCAGCTTATGGACCGGGACGGGTGAGCAGTTCTTC; CDR3: CASSLWTGTGEQFF
size: -; J: TRBJ1-5; D: -; V: TRBV11-2; DNA: TGTGCCAGCAGCTTAGTTGGGGGTTCTAGGCAGCCCCAGCATTTT; CDR3: CASSLVGGSRQPQHF
size: -; J: TRBJ2-1; D: TRBD2; V: TRBV5-1; DNA: TGCGCCAGCAGCTTGGGGCGGGAGTACTACAATGAGCAGTTCTTC; CDR3: CASSLGREYYNEQFF
size: once; J: TRBJ2-7; D: -; V: TRBV30; DNA: TGTGCCTGGAGTGTACAGGGATACTACGAGCAGTACTTC; CDR3: CAWSVQGYYEQYF
size: -; J: TRBJ2-7; D: -; V: TRBV19; DNA: TGTGCCAGTAGTCACAGCGGATCCTACGAGCAGTACTTC; CDR3: CASSHSGSYEQYF